This record looks at one TCR beta chain sequence and its context. The target antigen is unknown. With V trimmed by 0 bases and J by 5 bases, 12 bases remained unmatched. Germline V gene data show CDR1 as MNHEY and CDR2 as SVGAGI. This CDR3 contains 17 residues. The time point: pre-sensitization, week 0. The treatment here: therapeutic diphenylcyclopropenone sensitization with weekly scalp DPC. People who gave samples had alopecia, were 18 to 70 years old, and were suitable for DPC. This entry is derived from a study of human T cells and chemical hapten exposure. Overall study context: Minor pooled library volume differences mainly drove per-sample TCR yield variation. Study-level points and caveats: The formation of large CDR3 similarity clusters by expanded TCRs significantly exceeded that of controls.

TCRdb independently ran MiXCR on the RACE reads; one entry per CDR3 protein. The repertoire holds 95,000 to 100,000 distinct CDR3 sequences, approximately 10% seen once, with approximately 3.1% in the top ten. Specimen: whole blood, collected in connection with sensitization to the hapten diphenylcyclopropenone (DPC). The rearrangement joins TRBV6-5 to TRBJ1-1; 7 positions agree with TRBD1. The sequence derives from a woman aged 60-70 years with alopecia areata. Some clones in this sample may be carry-over from other donors' samples. The CDR3 loop is CASSYSFNEGAGTEAFF. As DNA, the CDR3 is TGTGCCAGCAGTTACTCGTTCAACGAGGGGGCAGGTACTGAAGCTTTCTTT.